Listed below are T cell receptor beta chains from one sample, sequenced in a study of shared clonotypes between healthy human individuals. Libraries were prepared by immunoSEQ multiplex PCR; TCRdb keeps only in-frame clonotypes and omits some of them. This sample has 1.5 million to 2.5 million clones, with just under 95% found just once. Input material: naive CD8+ T cells sorted from blood. These TCRs come from a young man in good health. Both conserved end residues are part of each CDR3. D genes are given only for firm matches. Clone size is given for some rows only: seen once, a few or many times, or a class if the clone is expanded.

j_call	clone_size	v_call	d_call	cdr3_aa	cdr3_nt
TRBJ2-3	-	TRBV6-1	-	CASSEYRVGSTDTQYF	TGTGCCAGCAGTGAATACAGGGTGGGTAGCACAGATACGCAGTATTTT
TRBJ2-7	-	TRBV13	-	CASSLLDFEQYF	TGTGCCAGCAGCCTCTTAGACTTTGAGCAGTACTTC
TRBJ2-7	-	TRBV6-1	-	CASSEWVTYEQYF	TGTGCCAGCAGTGAATGGGTTACCTACGAGCAGTACTTC
TRBJ2-5	-	TRBV6-1	-	CASSKGGMLFETQYF	TGTGCCAGCAGTAAGGGGGGGATGCTTTTTGAGACCCAGTACTTC
TRBJ2-2	-	TRBV10-1	TRBD2	CASSDPPGGSYGELFF	TGCGCCAGCAGTGACCCACCCGGGGGGTCCTACGGGGAGCTGTTTTTT
TRBJ2-2	-	TRBV30	-	CAWSWGAANTGELFF	TGTGCCTGGAGTTGGGGGGCCGCGAACACCGGGGAGCTGTTTTTT
TRBJ2-7	few	TRBV11-2	-	CASSFSYEQYF	TGTGCCAGCAGCTTTTCCTACGAGCAGTACTTC
TRBJ2-7	-	TRBV28	-	CASRGLEQYF	TGTGCCAGCAGGGGGCTTGAGCAGTACTTC
TRBJ2-5	-	TRBV13	TRBD2	CASSPWASGDQETQYF	TGTGCCAGCAGCCCCTGGGCTAGCGGGGACCAAGAGACCCAGTACTTC
TRBJ2-7	-	TRBV9	-	CASSSAGGYEQYF	TGTGCCAGCAGCTCAGCTGGCGGATACGAGCAGTACTTC
TRBJ2-1	-	TRBV27	-	CASSSQTTGSFYNEQFF	TGTGCCAGCAGTTCTCAGACAACGGGATCGTTCTACAATGAGCAGTTCTTC
TRBJ2-4	-	TRBV28	TRBD1	CASSRGQGIAKNIQYF	TGTGCCAGCAGCCGCGGACAGGGTATAGCCAAAAACATTCAGTACTTC
TRBJ2-7	-	TRBV11-1	-	CASSLGEGAGPYEQYF	TGTGCCAGCAGCTTAGGGGAGGGGGCTGGCCCCTACGAGCAGTACTTC
TRBJ1-1	few	TRBV5-4	TRBD1	CASSYGQGGTEAFF	TGTGCCAGCAGCTATGGACAGGGTGGCACTGAAGCTTTCTTT
TRBJ2-1	-	TRBV5-1	TRBD1	CASSLGQGTYNEQFF	TGCGCCAGCAGCCTCGGACAGGGGACTTACAATGAGCAGTTCTTC
TRBJ2-7	-	TRBV27	TRBD1	CASSILSGTGSYEQYF	TGTGCCAGCAGTATCCTCTCCGGGACAGGGTCCTACGAGCAGTACTTC
TRBJ2-3	-	TRBV27	-	CASTSVRVAGTDTQYF	TGTGCCAGCACCTCGGTTAGAGTAGCGGGCACAGATACGCAGTATTTT
TRBJ2-3	-	TRBV28	-	CASSISQASGDTQYF	TGTGCCAGCAGCATCAGTCAGGCCAGTGGAGATACGCAGTATTTT
TRBJ2-7	-	TRBV19	-	CASSRWGESYEQYF	TGTGCCAGTAGTCGGTGGGGGGAATCCTACGAGCAGTACTTC
TRBJ2-1	-	TRBV5-1	-	CASSPGDSYNEQFF	TGCGCCAGCAGCCCGGGGGACAGTTACAATGAGCAGTTCTTC
TRBJ2-5	-	TRBV6-5	-	CASSYSGAQTQYF	TGTGCCAGCAGTTACTCTGGCGCTCAGACCCAGTACTTC
TRBJ2-3	-	TRBV14	TRBD2	CASSQTSGRSSTDTQYF	TGTGCCAGCAGCCAGACTAGCGGGAGATCATCCACAGATACGCAGTATTTT
TRBJ2-1	-	TRBV7-9	-	CASSWYNEQFF	TGTGCCAGCAGTTGGTATAATGAGCAGTTCTTC
TRBJ2-2	-	TRBV28	TRBD2	CASSLNGLAFAGELFF	TGTGCCAGCAGTTTAAACGGACTAGCATTCGCCGGGGAGCTGTTTTTT
TRBJ2-1	-	TRBV4-3	TRBD1	CASSQVQGSYNEQFF	TGCGCCAGCAGCCAAGTACAGGGGTCCTACAATGAGCAGTTCTTC
TRBJ1-5	-	TRBV2	TRBD1	CASSGSHGTGGYSNQPQHF	TGTGCCAGCAGTGGATCTCACGGGACAGGGGGCTATAGCAATCAGCCCCAGCATTTT
TRBJ2-5	-	TRBV6-1	TRBD1	CARSGQSSRETQYF	TGTGCCAGGTCGGGACAGTCTAGCCGGGAGACCCAGTACTTC
TRBJ2-5	-	TRBV7-6	-	CASSLALGVAETQYF	TGTGCCAGCAGCTTAGCGTTGGGGGTGGCAGAGACCCAGTACTTC
TRBJ2-4	-	TRBV27	-	CASSLRHGGNIQYF	TGTGCCAGCAGCCTACGACATGGGGGGAACATTCAGTACTTC
TRBJ2-7	-	TRBV4-1	TRBD2	CASSQDLAGGYEQYF	TGCGCCAGCAGCCAAGATCTAGCGGGAGGCTACGAGCAGTACTTC
TRBJ1-1	-	TRBV4-1	TRBD1	CASSQLGQGNTEAFF	TGCGCCAGCAGCCAACTCGGACAGGGAAACACTGAAGCTTTCTTT
TRBJ1-1	few	TRBV7-9	-	CASSPGRSSTEAFF	TGTGCCAGCAGCCCAGGGAGGTCTTCCACTGAAGCTTTCTTT
TRBJ1-5	-	TRBV4-3	TRBD1	CASSQDLDREGNQPQHF	TGCGCCAGCAGCCAAGACCTGGACAGGGAAGGCAATCAGCCCCAGCATTTT
TRBJ1-6	-	TRBV7-6	-	CASSLAGSFGSPLHF	TGTGCCAGCAGCTTAGCGGGGAGTTTCGGTTCACCCCTCCACTTT
TRBJ2-5	-	TRBV21-1	-	CASSKGGTRETQYF	TGTGCCAGCAGCAAAGGAGGTACGCGGGAGACCCAGTACTTC
TRBJ1-3	few	TRBV4-1	-	CASSPSGQGNTIYF	TGCGCCAGCAGCCCGAGCGGACAAGGAAACACCATATATTTT
TRBJ2-7	-	TRBV7-9	TRBD2	CASSFTSGSDEQYF	TGTGCCAGCAGCTTTACTAGCGGGAGTGATGAGCAGTACTTC
TRBJ2-2	-	TRBV28	TRBD2	CASSFLSSGGAPNTGELFF	TGTGCCAGCAGTTTCCTCTCTAGCGGGGGGGCCCCGAACACCGGGGAGCTGTTTTTT
TRBJ2-7	-	TRBV6-1	TRBD1	CASSELGTASYEQYF	TGTGCCAGCAGTGAATTAGGGACAGCTAGCTACGAGCAGTACTTC
TRBJ2-7	-	TRBV4-2	TRBD2	CASSLKLAPSSYEQYF	TGTGCCAGCAGCCTGAAACTAGCGCCGAGCTCCTACGAGCAGTACTTC
TRBJ2-2	-	TRBV10-2	TRBD1	CASSMAGGSAGELFF	TGCGCCAGCAGTATGGCAGGGGGCTCGGCCGGGGAGCTGTTTTTT